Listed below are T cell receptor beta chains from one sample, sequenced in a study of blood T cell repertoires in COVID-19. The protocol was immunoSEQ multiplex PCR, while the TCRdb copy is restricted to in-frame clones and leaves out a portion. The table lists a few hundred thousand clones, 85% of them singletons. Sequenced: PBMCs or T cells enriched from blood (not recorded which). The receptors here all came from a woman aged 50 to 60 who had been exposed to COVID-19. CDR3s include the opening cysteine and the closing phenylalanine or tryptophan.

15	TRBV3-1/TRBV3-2	CASSPLAGANNEQFF
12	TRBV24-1	CATSEQDRIYTF
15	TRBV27	CASSFSQGMSSPLHF
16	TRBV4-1	CASSQDWGQGNEKLFF
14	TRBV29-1	CSVGPSGGYNEQFF
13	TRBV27	CASSGQGLYGYTF
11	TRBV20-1	CSAGPMTEAFF
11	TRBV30	CAWSEGRGAFF
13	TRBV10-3	CAINGAPIGEQYF
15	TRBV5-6	CASSNEGTGMNEQFF
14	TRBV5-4	CASSLGGTDTEAFF
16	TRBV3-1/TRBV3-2	CASSPSPGVSQETQYF
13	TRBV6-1	CASSEALRQPQHF
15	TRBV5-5	CASNGQGVSATEAFF
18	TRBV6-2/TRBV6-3	CASSYSPGLAGTTDTQYF
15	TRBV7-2	CASSRGASLGETQYF
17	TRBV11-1	CASSLAPPGAIYYEQYF